The 10 T cell receptor beta chains below all came from one sample that was sequenced in a study of tumor-infiltrating lymphocytes in localized non-small cell lung cancer. Clones were read by immunoSEQ multiplex PCR, and TCRdb kept only the in-frame ones, dropping some. The sample gives roughly 16,000 clones, approximately 80% of which show up once; 4.9% is in the top ten. The specimen sequenced was lung tumor tissue. The receptors derive from a human donor with non-small cell lung cancer.

This chain links TRBV7-3 with TRBJ2-1; possible D gene TRBD2, 5 bases. The CDR3 length is 15 residues. The V end lost 5 bases, the J end lost 2 bases, and 13 bases lay between the germline ends. The germline V gene encodes CDR1 SGHTA and CDR2 FQGTGA. The chain's CDR3 is CASSPPTGTYNEQFF. Written as DNA, the CDR3 is TGTGCCAGCAGCCCCCCGACCGGGACCTACAATGAGCAGTTCTTC.

This sequence joins TRBV16 and TRBJ1-1; the D gene is possibly TRBD1 (5 bases). The CDR3 runs to 16 residues. V gave up 0 bases and J gave up 1 base, with 12 bases separating them. Germline CDR1 reads KGHSY; CDR2 reads FQNENV. The CDR3: CASSQSWGRENTEAFF. The CDR3 bases are TGTGCCAGCAGCCAATCGTGGGGCAGGGAGAACACTGAAGCTTTCTTT.

This clone was picked up a small number of times. V usage is TRBV27 and J usage is TRBJ2-1, with 12 positions matching TRBD2. The CDR3 spans 13 residues. V lost 7 bases to trimming and J lost 12 bases; unmatched junction nucleotides: 7. The V gene's germline CDR1 is MNHEY and CDR2 SMNVEV (reference sequence). DNA of the CDR3: TGTGCCAGCACCGGGACTAGCGGGCCCCCGCAGTTCTTC. Amino acid sequence: CASTGTSGPPQFF.

The genes are TRBV9 and TRBJ1-5; D uncertain. CDR3 length: 14 amino acids. V was cut by 0 bases and J by 0 bases, with 4 bases left in between. CDR1 is SGDLS and CDR2 is YYNGEE in the germline V gene. The CDR3 coding sequence is TGTGCCAGCAGCGTAGGTTATAGCAATCAGCCCCAGCATTTT. As protein: CASSVGYSNQPQHF.

This rearrangement joins TRBV5-4 to TRBJ1-1; 7 positions agree with TRBD1. Germline V gene sequence: CDR1 SGHNT, CDR2 YYREEE (reference sequence). With V trimmed by 3 bases and J by 0 bases, 2 bases remained unmatched. The CDR3 is 14 amino acids. For the CDR3, the DNA is TGTGCCAGCAGCTGGGGACAGTTGAACACTGAAGCTTTCTTT. Amino acid sequence: CASSWGQLNTEAFF.

V gene TRBV4-2 combines with J gene TRBJ1-2; tentatively, D is TRBD1 (5 bases). The germline V gene encodes CDR1 LGHNA and CDR2 YNFKEQ. V gave up 4 bases and J gave up 4 bases, with 13 bases separating them. The CDR3 runs to 14 residues. The CDR3 DNA sequence: TGTGCCAGCAGCCCGGGACCGGGTCCCTATGGCTACACCTTC. Residues: CASSPGPGPYGYTF.

The chain carries TRBV10-3 and TRBJ2-1; a weak D match, TRBD1 (6 bases). Germline-derived CDR1 and CDR2 are ENHRY and SYGVKD. Between the trimmed V and J ends, which lost 6 bases and 5 bases, there was a span of 20 bases. The CDR3 spans 16 residues. The CDR3 DNA reads TGTGCCATCAGCCCTCCCGAGAAGGGGGTCCACAATGAGCAGTTCTTC. Protein product: CAISPPEKGVHNEQFF.

The chain links TRBV9 to TRBJ1-2; D gene uncertain. The CDR3 length is 13 residues. The germline V gene has CDR1 SGDLS and CDR2 YYNGEE. Between the trimmed V and J ends, which lost 5 bases and 7 bases, there was a span of 15 bases. The chain's CDR3 is CASRGDIGSGYTF. CDR3 coding DNA: TGTGCCAGCAGGGGTGACATTGGGAGTGGCTACACCTTC. The complete variable domain, with remaining parts taken from reference TRBV9 and TRBJ1-2, reads DSGVTQTPKHLITATGQRVTLRCSPRSGDLSVYWYQQSLDQGLQFLIQYYNGEERAKGNILERFSAQQFPDLHSELNLSSLELGDSALYFCASRGDIGSGYTFGSGTRLTVV.

DNA of the CDR3: TGTGCCAGCAGTTTCACCTCGCGCCAAGAGACCCAGTACTTC. As protein: CASSFTSRQETQYF. The rearrangement links TRBV5-4 to TRBJ2-5; D remains ambiguous. CDR3 length: 14 amino acids. V was cut by 5 bases and J by 1 base, with 12 bases left in between. Per germline, CDR1 SGHNT and CDR2 YYREEE (reference sequence).

The chain uses TRBV5-1 and TRBJ2-7; TRBD1 is a possible D gene (5 bases). Trimming pared 0 bases from V and 4 bases from J, leaving 11 bases between. Germline V CDR1 and CDR2: SGHRS, YFSETQ. The CDR3 is made up of 14 amino acids. The CDR3 region has the DNA TGCGCCAGCAGCTTGGTGCAGGGCCCATACGAGCAGTACTTC. It codes for CASSLVQGPYEQYF.